The rows below give T cell receptor beta chains drawn from one sample of a study of OX40 agonist ivuxolimab in advanced cancers. Generated by immunoSEQ multiplex PCR, the TCRdb table keeps only in-frame clones and is missing some. This repertoire shows approximately 21,000 clones, more than 65% found once; its top ten account for roughly 26%. Sequencing used CD4+ or CD8+ T cells sorted from blood, obtained in a trial of the OX40 agonist ivuxolimab. The receptor source for this set is an adult with an advanced solid tumor such as melanoma, head and neck, liver or kidney cancer. Both conserved end residues are part of each CDR3. A D gene is named only where the DNA matches it firmly. Some rows mark clone size as missing; the rest say once, few, many or name a class of expanded clone.

abundance	v_gene	d_gene	j_gene	CDR3aa	CDR3nt
once	TRBV5-3	-	TRBJ1-6	CARSSRQDSYNSPLHF	TGTGCCAGAAGCTCCCGACAGGACTCCTATAATTCACCCCTCCACTTT
-	TRBV9	-	TRBJ1-1	CASSVVTATEAFF	TGTGCCAGCAGCGTAGTGACAGCGACTGAAGCTTTCTTT
-	TRBV7-7	-	TRBJ2-3	CASSLEGSTDTQYF	TGTGCTAGCAGCTTAGAAGGGAGCACAGATACGCAGTATTTT
-	TRBV11-2	-	TRBJ2-3	CASSLDLTDTQYF	TGTGCCAGCAGCTTAGATCTGACAGATACGCAGTATTTT
-	TRBV18	-	TRBJ2-1	CASSPPSRSYNEQFF	TGTGCCAGCTCACCACCGTCCCGGAGCTACAATGAGCAGTTCTTC
-	TRBV4-1	TRBD1	TRBJ1-1	CASSQGPGQASPEAFF	TGCGCCAGCAGCCAAGGGCCGGGACAGGCGTCCCCTGAAGCTTTCTTT
-	TRBV28	-	TRBJ1-1	CASSLQVNTEAFF	TGTGCCAGCAGTTTACAAGTTAACACTGAAGCTTTCTTT
once	TRBV7-9	TRBD2	TRBJ2-7	CASSLTGGTLYEQYF	TGTGCCAGCAGCTTGACGGGGGGGACCCTCTACGAGCAGTACTTC
few	TRBV4-1	-	TRBJ1-3	CASSQVFYSSGNTIYF	TGCGCCAGCAGCCAAGTGTTTTATAGCTCTGGAAACACCATATATTTT
-	TRBV7-6	-	TRBJ2-7	CASSPPRVGSVRLEQYF	TGTGCCAGCAGCCCCCCCCGCGTCGGTAGCGTGAGGCTCGAGCAGTACTTC
-	TRBV6-5	-	TRBJ2-7	CASSYSIDRPYEQYF	TGTGCCAGCAGTTACTCGATAGACAGACCCTACGAGCAGTACTTC
few	TRBV2	-	TRBJ2-7	CASSETRQATYEQYF	TGTGCCAGCAGTGAAACCCGACAGGCCACCTACGAGCAGTACTTC
-	TRBV7-6	TRBD2	TRBJ2-7	CASSQVVRGAGISYEQYF	TGTGCCAGCAGCCAGGTTGTCCGGGGAGCGGGAATTTCCTACGAGCAGTACTTC
-	TRBV11-2	-	TRBJ1-5	CASSYTGGLGQPQHF	TGTGCCAGCAGTTATACTGGGGGCTTAGGCCAGCCCCAGCATTTT
-	TRBV11-2	-	TRBJ2-7	CASSLVLFEQYF	TGTGCCAGCAGCTTAGTCCTATTCGAGCAGTACTTC
once	TRBV25-1	-	TRBJ1-1	CASSAGSLTEAFF	TGTGCCAGCAGTGCAGGGTCCCTCACTGAAGCTTTCTTT
-	TRBV28	-	TRBJ2-2	CASSLPRQLGGPTAGELFF	TGTGCCAGCAGTTTACCTCGGCAGTTGGGGGGACCGACTGCCGGGGAGCTGTTTTTT
-	TRBV28	TRBD1	TRBJ2-3	CASSLTGTGGVPDTQYF	TGTGCCAGCAGTTTAACAGGGACAGGGGGCGTCCCAGATACGCAGTATTTT
-	TRBV7-9	TRBD2	TRBJ2-2	CASSLLAGGTGELFF	TGTGCCAGCAGCCTTCTAGCGGGAGGAACCGGGGAGCTGTTTTTT
few	TRBV4-1	TRBD1	TRBJ1-1	CAVQVGTGSTEAFF	TGCGCCGTTCAGGTGGGGACAGGGAGTACTGAAGCTTTCTTT
-	TRBV28	-	TRBJ2-6	CASSLRGGWAPQGPNSGANVLTF	TGTGCCAGCAGTTTAAGGGGGGGATGGGCTCCGCAGGGGCCGAACTCTGGGGCCAACGTCCTGACTTTC
-	TRBV21-1	-	TRBJ2-7	CASSQGLLPYEQYF	TGTGCCAGCAGCCAGGGACTACTTCCCTACGAGCAGTACTTC
-	TRBV19	TRBD2	TRBJ2-1	CASSPGTSGLDEQFF	TGTGCCAGTAGCCCCGGGACTAGCGGGTTGGATGAGCAGTTCTTC
-	TRBV4-1	-	TRBJ2-7	CASSQVGSLGGSYEQYF	TGCGCCAGCAGCCAAGTGGGGAGTTTGGGTGGTTCCTACGAGCAGTACTTC
-	TRBV6-5	-	TRBJ1-5	CASSYGSNQPQHF	TGTGCCAGCAGTTACGGTAGCAATCAGCCCCAGCATTTT
-	TRBV7-9	TRBD1	TRBJ1-2	CASSRQGPYGYTF	TGTGCCAGCAGCCGACAGGGGCCCTATGGCTACACCTTC
-	TRBV4-1	-	TRBJ2-3	CASSQVQGPDTQYF	TGCGCCAGCAGCCAAGTACAAGGACCCGATACGCAGTATTTT
-	TRBV19	TRBD2	TRBJ2-3	CASSRASGNDWLSTDTQYF	TGTGCCAGTAGTAGGGCTAGCGGGAACGACTGGCTAAGCACAGATACGCAGTATTTT
-	TRBV28	-	TRBJ2-2	CAIPSGRATGELFF	TGTGCCATCCCTTCGGGCAGGGCCACCGGGGAGCTGTTTTTT
few	TRBV2	-	TRBJ2-4	CASRQLVAKNIQYF	TGTGCCAGCCGACAGTTAGTAGCCAAAAACATTCAGTACTTC